The 21 T cell receptor beta chains below come from one sample, sequenced in a study of shared clonotypes between healthy human individuals (dated by TCRdb to the early 2020s). The library was built by means of the immunoSEQ multiplex PCR assay. The table was pulled from immuneACCESS by TCRdb, which kept in-frame rearrangements only. Such tables lose some clones; where checked, under half of the loss comes from unresolved V genes, and the rest has no known cause. The sample profile shows some 2.3 million clones; 90% to 95% of them were found once. The ten largest clones take up about 0.37% of the sample. Source material: naive CD4+ T cells from PBMCs. This specimen's cell subset or site label, per the study, means: CD45RA+ positively selected. The receptors were gathered from a man aged 18 to 29 in good health. Some clones in this sample may be carry-over from other donors' samples.

The chain carries TRBV18 and TRBJ1-2, with 11 bases matching TRBD1. Germline assignment: CDR1 KGHSH and CDR2 LQKENI. The CDR3 is 15 residues long. The V segment lost 1 base and the J segment 5 bases; nucleotides outside the gene matches: 3. The CDR3 bases are TGTGCCAGCTCACCACTTGGGGACAGGGGGTATGGCTACACCTTC. Translation: CASSPLGDRGYGYTF.

Remarks on this clone: The sample holds other DNA sequences that translate to the same CDR3. This chain links TRBV2 with TRBJ2-5; 7 bases fit TRBD1. J was trimmed by 5 bases and V by 2 bases; bases with no gene match: 5. Germline CDR1 is SNHLY and CDR2 is FYNNEI. This CDR3 spans 14 amino acids. This CDR3 is CASSETGRGETQYF. The CDR3 DNA sequence: TGTGCCAGCAGTGAAACGGGCAGGGGGGAGACCCAGTACTTC.

This chain joins TRBV11-2 and TRBJ2-7; D call uncertain. V lost 5 bases, J lost 2 bases, and 19 bases lay in between. The CDR3 consists of 16 residues. Germline-derived CDR1 and CDR2 are SGHAT and FQNNGV. CDR3 in amino acids: CASSPTGVARTYEQYF. The CDR3 DNA sequence: TGTGCCAGCAGCCCCACTGGGGTAGCACGGACCTACGAGCAGTACTTC.

CDR3 coding DNA: TGTGCCAGCAGCTTATCACTAGCGGACTACAATGAGCAGTTCTTC. Translating gives CASSLSLADYNEQFF. V gene TRBV7-7 combines with J gene TRBJ2-1; TRBD2 aligns across 8 bases. Trimming at V came to 2 bases and at J to 3 bases, leaving 3 bases not matched to a gene. The CDR3 is 15 residues long. CDR1 and CDR2 from the germline V gene are SSHAT and FNYEAQ (reference sequence).

This chain connects TRBV7-2 to TRBJ2-7; D call uncertain. The germline gives CDR1 SGHTA, CDR2 FQGNSA. This CDR3 is 14 amino acids long. Trimming removed 4 bases at V and 2 bases at J, with 12 bases between. This CDR3 reads CASSSWRSPYEQYF. DNA of the CDR3: TGTGCCAGCAGCTCCTGGCGATCGCCCTACGAGCAGTACTTC. The full variable domain, with the rest looked up from reference TRBV7-2 and TRBJ2-7, is GAGVSQSPSNKVTEKGKDVELRCDPISGHTALYWYRQSLGQGLEFLIYFQGNSAPDKSGLPSDRFSAERTGGSVSTLTIQRTQQEDSAVYLCASSSWRSPYEQYFGPGTRLTVT.

CDR3 residues: CASSDKQGPYQETQYF. The CDR3, as DNA: TGTGCCAGCAGTGATAAGCAAGGGCCCTACCAAGAGACCCAGTACTTC. J is TRBJ2-5 and V is TRBV2; D is unresolved. Germline-derived CDR1 and CDR2 are SNHLY and FYNNEI. The V end was cut by 3 bases, the J end by 0 bases, with 14 bases between. There are 16 residues in the CDR3. Full variable domain (missing parts from reference TRBV2 and TRBJ2-5): EPEVTQTPSHQVTQMGQEVILRCVPISNHLYFYWYRQILGQKVEFLVSFYNNEISEKSEIFDDQFSVERPDGSNFTLKIRSTKLEDSAMYFCASSDKQGPYQETQYFGPGTRLLVL.

The chain couples TRBV6-4 to TRBJ2-5; unclear D gene. Per the germline V gene, CDR1 is MRHNA and CDR2 is SNTAGT. Trimming took 4 bases from V and 9 from J, leaving 21 bases between them. The CDR3 is 15 amino acids. The DNA of the CDR3 is TGTGCCAGCAGTGCCTGGTCGATGGCGGCTTGGGCCCAGTACTTC. Amino acid sequence: CASSAWSMAAWAQYF.

The chain recombines TRBV27 with TRBJ2-5; weak D call: TRBD2 (5 bases). The closer fit of TRBJ2-7 to the DNA end suggests the J call may be wrong. Per germline, CDR1 MNHEY and CDR2 SMNVEV (reference sequence). The CDR3 runs to 15 residues. The CDR3 protein is CASSPNRGLTYEQYF. DNA of the CDR3: TGTGCCAGCAGTCCCAATCGGGGATTAACCTACGAGCAGTACTTC.

The chain uses TRBV28 and TRBJ1-2; weak D call: TRBD1 (5 bases). V was shortened by 7 bases and J by 5 bases, with 17 bases between the two germline ends. This CDR3 region has 14 residues. The germline gives CDR1 MDHEN, CDR2 SYDVKM. CDR3: CASTPIGGVYGYTF. The CDR3 coding sequence is TGTGCCAGCACTCCAATCGGGGGGGTTTATGGCTACACCTTC.

Only one count was recorded for this clone. V is TRBV30 and J is TRBJ2-2; no definite D call. The CDR3 totals 13 residues. Trimming removed 4 bases at V and 4 bases at J, with 10 bases between. The germline V gene encodes CDR1 GTSNPN and CDR2 SVGIG (reference sequence). CDR3 DNA sequence: TGTGCCTGGAAGGCCGTTTCCACCGGGGAGCTGTTTTTT. Translation gives CAWKAVSTGELFF.

The rearrangement joins TRBV5-1 to TRBJ1-4; weak D call: TRBD1 (6 bases). Trimming shortened V by 2 bases and J by 7 bases, and 12 bases separated the two germline ends. Looked up from germline, CDR1 is SGHRS and CDR2 is YFSETQ. The CDR3 spans 14 residues. The CDR3 region is CASSFRQGSEKLFF. The DNA of the CDR3 is TGCGCCAGCAGCTTCCGGCAGGGGAGTGAAAAACTGTTTTTT.

The genes are TRBV11-2 and TRBJ2-1, with D tentatively TRBD1 (5 bases). The CDR3 is made up of 16 amino acids. Germline V gene data show CDR1 as SGHAT and CDR2 as FQNNGV. Trimming took off 5 bases at V and 0 bases at J, with 14 bases between the two ends. The CDR3 spells CASSRSGRSSYNEQFF. The CDR3 nucleotides read TGTGCCAGCAGCAGGTCAGGGCGAAGCTCCTACAATGAGCAGTTCTTC.

The chain joins TRBV4-1 to TRBJ2-1, with TRBD2 matching 12 bases. Germline-derived CDR1 and CDR2 are MGHRA and YSYEKL. V trimming: 2 bases; J trimming: 8 bases; junction bases outside the gene matches: 4. The CDR3 has 15 amino acids. CDR3 loop: CASSQLAGGPYEQFF. The CDR3 nucleotides read TGCGCCAGCAGCCAACTAGCGGGAGGGCCCTATGAGCAGTTCTTC.

This clone was observed a single time. The rearrangement joins TRBV6-1 to TRBJ1-2; 7 bases agree with TRBD1. CDR3 length equals 15 residues. Germline CDR1 reads MNHNS; CDR2 reads SASEGT. Trimming at V came to 6 bases and at J to 2 bases, leaving 9 bases not matched to a gene. CDR3 amino acids: CASSPQPQGNYGYTF. The CDR3 DNA reads as TGTGCCAGCAGCCCACAGCCACAGGGGAACTATGGCTACACCTTC.

The genes are TRBV4-2 and TRBJ2-1, with TRBD2 identical over 7 bases. Germline CDR1 is LGHNA and CDR2 is YNFKEQ. V was pared by 4 bases and J by 3 bases, with 9 bases of the junction left unmatched. This CDR3 is built from 16 residues. The CDR3, as DNA: TGTGCCAGCAGCCGCCGAACGGCTAGCGGCTACAATGAGCAGTTCTTC. Its protein product is CASSRRTASGYNEQFF.

This chain links TRBV5-1 with TRBJ2-3, with D possibly matching TRBD2 (6 bases). V was shortened by 6 bases and J by 3 bases, with 14 bases between the two germline ends. From germline, CDR1 is SGHRS and CDR2 YFSETQ. This CDR3 has 14 amino acids. The CDR3, as DNA: TGCGCCAGCACCCCCGGAGGGCCTACAGATACGCAGTATTTT. Amino acid sequence: CASTPGGPTDTQYF. Full variable domain (missing parts from reference TRBV5-1 and TRBJ2-3): KAGVTQTPRYLIKTRGQQVTLSCSPISGHRSVSWYQQTPGQGLQFLFEYFSETQRNKGNFPGRFSGRQFSNSRSEMNVSTLELGDSALYLCASTPGGPTDTQYFGPGTRLTVL.

This chain joins TRBV11-2 and TRBJ2-1; D gene unclear. Per the germline V gene, CDR1 is SGHAT and CDR2 is FQNNGV. V shed 5 bases and J shed 6 bases, with 17 bases lying between them. The CDR3 runs 15 residues. The CDR3 DNA reads as TGTGCCAGCAGCCGTCGTTTGAGCGAGACCAATGAGCAGTTCTTC. This sequence encodes CASSRRLSETNEQFF.

This chain links TRBV4-3 with TRBJ2-2; no reliable D call. CDR1 and CDR2 (germline): LGHNA, YSLEER. V lost 0 bases to trimming and J lost 5 bases, with 4 bases between them. The CDR3 spans 13 residues. CDR3 nucleotide sequence: TGCGCCAGCAGCCAAGATTGGACCGGGGAGCTGTTTTTT. It encodes CASSQDWTGELFF.

Written as DNA, the CDR3 is TGTGCCAGCAGCTTAGATTATGGAGGGTATAGCAATCAGCCCCAGCATTTT. This codes for CASSLDYGGYSNQPQHF. This chain joins TRBV7-2 and TRBJ1-5, with D unresolved. CDR1 is SGHTA, CDR2 FQGNSA, per germline. Trimming left V 1 base short and J 0 bases short, with 13 bases between. The CDR3 extends over 17 amino acids. The complete variable domain, with remaining parts taken from reference TRBV7-2 and TRBJ1-5, reads GAGVSQSPSNKVTEKGKDVELRCDPISGHTALYWYRQSLGQGLEFLIYFQGNSAPDKSGLPSDRFSAERTGGSVSTLTIQRTQQEDSAVYLCASSLDYGGYSNQPQHFGDGTRLSIL.

CDR3 amino acids: CASTPTSDTGELFF. The CDR3, as DNA: TGTGCCAGCACACCGACTAGCGACACCGGGGAGCTGTTTTTT. The chain carries TRBV5-5 and TRBJ2-2; 8 nucleotides agree with TRBD2. Trimming removed 6 bases from V and 3 bases from J; junction bases left unmatched: 4. This CDR3 spans 14 amino acids. CDR1 is SGHKS and CDR2 is YYEKEE in the germline V gene (reference sequence).

The chain links TRBV7-2 to TRBJ1-5, with 8 bases matching TRBD1. The ends lost 1 base at V and 6 bases at J; junction bases unmatched: 8. Germline CDR1 SGHTA, CDR2 FQGNSA. The CDR3 covers 16 residues. CDR3 sequence: CASSLVGQGLSQPQHF. DNA of the CDR3: TGTGCCAGCAGCTTAGTTGGACAGGGATTATCTCAGCCCCAGCATTTT. Combining the CDR3 with reference TRBV7-2 and TRBJ1-5 gives the whole variable domain GAGVSQSPSNKVTEKGKDVELRCDPISGHTALYWYRQSLGQGLEFLIYFQGNSAPDKSGLPSDRFSAERTGGSVSTLTIQRTQQEDSAVYLCASSLVGQGLSQPQHFGDGTRLSIL.